The source of this TCR beta chain is a study of cytomegalovirus exposure and HLA in healthy donors. The PCR had 60 Vbeta and 13 Jbeta primers. Here immunoSEQ multiplex PCR was the method, and the copy in TCRdb shows in-frame clones only, minus some. This sample has 85,000 to 110,000 clones, with roughly 70% found just once. Germline-derived CDR1 and CDR2 are SEHNR and FQNEAQ (reference sequence). V was clipped by 1 base and J by 3 bases, with 6 bases between them. The CDR3 has 13 amino acids. The V gene is TRBV7-9, the J gene TRBJ1-2; D is uncertain. Sequencing was carried out using PBMCs. This sequence originates from a woman aged 45 to 65 in good health and CMV-seronegative. The CDR3 nucleotides read TGTGCCAGCAGCTTAGGTTCAGACTATGGCTACACCTTC. It yields the protein CASSLGSDYGYTF.